The rows below give T cell receptor beta chains drawn from one sample of a study of T cells after yellow fever vaccination. MiXCR, applied by TCRdb to the 5' RACE reads, yields one record per CDR3 protein. The data show more than 75,000 distinct CDR3 sequences, 7.5% to 10% seen once. The source was CD8+ T cells not binding an NS4B(214-222) dextramer, sorted from PBMCs, collected around 16 days after the first yellow fever vaccination. The receptors shown here come from a man between 18 and 29 years old who received the YFV17D yellow fever vaccine. Each CDR3 is given with its conserved first and last residue. A D gene is named only where the DNA matches it firmly. The size of a clone is reported for some rows only, either as once, few or many, or as a class for expanded clones.

TRBV11-2,-,many,TRBJ2-7,CASSSLAVIGEQYF,TGTGCCAGCAGCTCGCTGGCGGTTATAGGCGAGCAGTACTTC
TRBV20-1,TRBD1,-,TRBJ2-3,CSARDLTGGSADTQYF,TGCAGTGCTAGGGACTTGACAGGGGGTTCGGCAGATACGCAGTATTTT
TRBV7-9,-,-,TRBJ1-6,CASSPTHNSPLHF,TGTGCCAGCAGCCCAACTCATAATTCACCCCTCCACTTT
TRBV19,-,few,TRBJ1-6,CASSIAAGRISYNSPLHF,TGTGCCAGTAGTATAGCCGCCGGTAGAATCTCCTATAATTCACCCCTCCACTTT
TRBV5-1,TRBD1,many,TRBJ2-1,CASSLPPQGAGDGAYNEQFF,TGCGCCAGCAGCTTACCCCCCCAGGGGGCAGGGGATGGGGCCTACAATGAGCAGTTCTTC
TRBV7-3,-,few,TRBJ2-3,CASSIGGSDTQYF,TGTGCCAGCAGCATCGGGGGATCAGATACGCAGTATTTT
TRBV19,-,-,TRBJ1-1,CASGRRGDTEAFF,TGTGCCAGTGGCAGAAGGGGAGACACTGAAGCTTTCTTT
TRBV6-5,TRBD2,few,TRBJ2-7,CASSYGGEGPYEQYF,TGTGCCAGCAGTTACGGGGGGGAGGGCCCCTACGAGCAGTACTTC
TRBV20-1,TRBD1,few,TRBJ2-3,CSAVTDRVHFF,TGCAGTGCCGTTACCGACAGGGTCCATTTTTTT
TRBV12-3/TRBV12-4,-,few,TRBJ1-2,CAGLGDYGYTF,TGTGCCGGCCTGGGGGACTATGGCTACACCTTC
TRBV20-1,-,-,TRBJ2-4,CSARAEFLAKNIQYF,TGCAGTGCTAGAGCGGAGTTCCTAGCCAAAAACATTCAGTACTTC
TRBV24-1,TRBD1,-,TRBJ2-2,CATSDLREGGAYWAGELFF,TGTGCCACCAGTGATTTGAGAGAAGGGGGCGCATATTGGGCCGGGGAGCTGTTTTTT
TRBV12-3/TRBV12-4,-,many,TRBJ2-2,CASSFMTVNTGELFF,TGTGCCAGCAGTTTTATGACAGTAAACACCGGGGAGCTGTTTTTT
TRBV9,-,few,TRBJ1-6,CASSVQGGSPLHF,TGTGCCAGCAGCGTACAGGGAGGTTCACCCCTCCACTTT
TRBV14,-,few,TRBJ2-2,CASSQGAGYPLLGGELFF,TGTGCCAGCAGCCAAGGGGCAGGCTACCCCTTGTTAGGCGGGGAGCTGTTTTTT
TRBV5-5,TRBD1,-,TRBJ1-2,CASSLWTGYGYTF,TGTGCCAGCAGCTTGTGGACAGGGTATGGCTACACCTTC
TRBV29-1,-,-,TRBJ2-1,CSVEEAGFQEQFF,TGCAGCGTTGAAGAGGCAGGGTTTCAGGAGCAGTTCTTC
TRBV20-1,TRBD1,-,TRBJ1-3,CSAKGQGRGNTIYF,TGCAGTGCAAAAGGACAGGGGAGGGGAAACACCATATATTTT
TRBV7-9,-,-,TRBJ1-4,CASSLDDRRREKLFF,TGTGCCAGCAGCTTAGACGACAGGAGGCGTGAAAAACTGTTTTTT
TRBV6-5,-,-,TRBJ1-4,CASSYSMEGRGSDEKLFF,TGTGCCAGCAGTTACTCGATGGAGGGAAGGGGCTCAGATGAAAAACTGTTTTTT
TRBV12-3/TRBV12-4,-,-,TRBJ2-3,CASSLDPGASTDTQYF,TGTGCCAGCAGTTTAGATCCCGGGGCGAGCACAGATACGCAGTATTTT
TRBV7-6,-,-,TRBJ2-2,CASSLGGLGNTGELFF,TGTGCCAGCAGCTTAGGAGGCCTGGGGAACACCGGGGAGCTGTTTTTT
TRBV11-3,-,few,TRBJ2-5,CASSPGSGVQETQYF,TGTGCCAGCAGCCCTGGGTCGGGGGTTCAAGAGACCCAGTACTTC
TRBV7-6,-,few,TRBJ2-3,CASSLLPATRTDTQYF,TGTGCCAGCAGCTTACTCCCCGCAACCCGCACAGATACGCAGTATTTT
TRBV19,-,few,TRBJ2-7,CASSQIGLSSYEQYF,TGTGCCAGTAGCCAAATAGGGTTAAGCTCCTACGAGCAGTACTTC
TRBV3-1,TRBD2,-,TRBJ2-7,CASSQEGLRSYEQYF,TGTGCCAGCAGCCAAGAGGGACTAAGATCCTACGAGCAGTACTTC
TRBV7-8,TRBD1,-,TRBJ1-2,CASSLEGQSHYGYTF,TGTGCCAGCAGCTTAGAGGGACAGAGCCACTATGGCTACACCTTC
TRBV24-1,-,many,TRBJ2-2,CATSDQTVTGELFF,TGTGCCACCAGTGATCAGACGGTCACCGGGGAGCTGTTTTTT
TRBV4-3,-,few,TRBJ1-1,CASSQAAGPNTEAFF,TGCGCCAGCAGCCAAGCCGCGGGGCCGAACACTGAAGCTTTCTTT
TRBV24-1,-,-,TRBJ2-2,CATSDLDLKVTGELFF,TGTGCCACCAGTGATTTGGACCTAAAAGTAACCGGGGAGCTGTTTTTT
TRBV5-1,TRBD2,few,TRBJ2-1,CASSLGRGGRDEQFF,TGCGCCAGCAGCTTAGGGCGGGGGGGCCGAGATGAGCAGTTCTTC
TRBV29-1,-,few,TRBJ2-7,CSVEDPIEDSTYEQYF,TGCAGCGTTGAAGATCCGATCGAAGACAGCACCTACGAGCAGTACTTC
TRBV30,TRBD2,few,TRBJ2-7,CAWSRSGGNYEQYF,TGTGCCTGGAGTCGTAGCGGGGGAAACTACGAGCAGTACTTC
TRBV20-1,-,few,TRBJ1-5,CSAVGAPSQPQHF,TGCAGTGCTGTGGGGGCTCCGAGTCAGCCCCAGCATTTT
TRBV4-1,TRBD1,few,TRBJ1-1,CASSQLPGQGPPNTEAFF,TGCGCCAGCAGCCAGTTACCGGGACAGGGGCCTCCGAACACTGAAGCTTTCTTT
TRBV4-3,-,few,TRBJ2-2,CASSQGETATTGELFF,TGCGCCAGCAGCCAAGGCGAAACGGCAACCACCGGGGAGCTGTTTTTT
TRBV20-1,-,-,TRBJ2-1,CSARDRGVYNEQFF,TGCAGTGCTAGGGATCGGGGAGTGTACAATGAGCAGTTCTTC
TRBV5-5,TRBD2,-,TRBJ2-1,CASSLTGGAYDEQFF,TGTGCCAGCAGCTTAACCGGGGGGGCCTACGATGAGCAGTTCTTC
TRBV2,TRBD2,-,TRBJ2-1,CASKERIAGADEQFF,TGTGCCAGCAAAGAACGGATAGCGGGGGCGGATGAGCAGTTCTTC
TRBV12-3/TRBV12-4,TRBD2,-,TRBJ2-1,CASSPRGLAGGSQFF,TGTGCCAGCAGCCCCCGGGGACTAGCGGGGGGGAGTCAGTTCTTC
TRBV20-1,-,many,TRBJ1-2,CSAEPTGKGYGYTF,TGCAGTGCAGAACCAACAGGGAAGGGCTATGGCTACACCTTC
TRBV20-1,TRBD1,-,TRBJ2-5,CSAFWTGPSQETQYF,TGCAGTGCTTTCTGGACAGGACCTAGTCAAGAGACCCAGTACTTC
TRBV6-5,TRBD2,many,TRBJ2-2,CARIGGGTGELFF,TGTGCCAGGATCGGGGGGGGGACCGGGGAGCTGTTTTTT
TRBV28,TRBD2,few,TRBJ2-3,CASSSSGGAGTDTQYF,TGTGCCAGCAGTTCAAGCGGGGGGGCCGGAACAGATACGCAGTATTTT
TRBV27,TRBD2,many,TRBJ2-1,CASGLASSYNEQFF,TGTGCCAGCGGACTAGCAAGCTCCTACAATGAGCAGTTCTTC
TRBV7-2,-,few,TRBJ2-5,CASSLEDIYKTQYF,TGTGCCAGCAGCTTGGAGGACATTTATAAGACCCAGTACTTC
TRBV6-2/TRBV6-3,-,many,TRBJ2-1,CASSIRGVSYNEQFF,TGTGCCAGTTCGATAAGGGGGGTCTCCTACAATGAGCAGTTCTTC
TRBV6-1,-,-,TRBJ1-6,CASSALTRYSPLHF,TGTGCCAGCAGTGCACTGACCCGCTATTCACCCCTCCACTTT
TRBV7-2,TRBD1,-,TRBJ1-5,CASSSTGPYSNQPQHF,TGTGCCAGCAGCTCGACAGGGCCTTATAGCAATCAGCCCCAGCATTTT
TRBV7-9,-,-,TRBJ1-1,CASSLAAPVLMAEAFF,TGTGCCAGCAGCTTAGCGGCACCCGTTTTGATGGCTGAAGCTTTCTTT
TRBV6-5,-,-,TRBJ1-2,CASSYSAGAGYGYTF,TGTGCCAGCAGTTACTCGGCGGGGGCGGGCTATGGCTACACCTTC
TRBV12-3/TRBV12-4,-,few,TRBJ2-5,CASRSGSGQETQYF,TGTGCCAGCAGGTCTGGTTCGGGACAAGAGACCCAGTACTTC
TRBV3-1,TRBD2,-,TRBJ2-1,CASSPHGGGGAGEQFF,TGTGCCAGCAGCCCGCACGGGGGCGGGGGGGCCGGGGAGCAGTTCTTC
TRBV29-1,-,many,TRBJ2-1,CSVELGLGENNEQFF,TGCAGCGTTGAACTGGGTCTAGGGGAAAACAATGAGCAGTTCTTC
TRBV6-1,TRBD2,once,TRBJ2-1,CASSIGLAGTEQFF,TGTGCCAGCAGCATTGGACTAGCGGGGACTGAGCAGTTCTTC
TRBV6-1,TRBD1,-,TRBJ1-1,CASRTGHDTEAFF,TGTGCCAGCCGGACAGGACACGACACTGAAGCTTTCTTT
TRBV15,-,-,TRBJ1-3,CATSRDRGLGNTIYF,TGTGCCACCAGCAGAGACAGGGGATTAGGAAACACCATATATTTT
TRBV4-3,-,few,TRBJ2-3,CASSQDRLAGSGYTQYF,TGCGCCAGCAGCCAAGATAGGCTGGCGGGGTCGGGGTATACGCAGTATTTT
TRBV7-9,TRBD1,few,TRBJ1-3,CASSPPPGQGYTIYF,TGTGCCAGCAGCCCCCCTCCGGGACAGGGCTACACCATATATTTT